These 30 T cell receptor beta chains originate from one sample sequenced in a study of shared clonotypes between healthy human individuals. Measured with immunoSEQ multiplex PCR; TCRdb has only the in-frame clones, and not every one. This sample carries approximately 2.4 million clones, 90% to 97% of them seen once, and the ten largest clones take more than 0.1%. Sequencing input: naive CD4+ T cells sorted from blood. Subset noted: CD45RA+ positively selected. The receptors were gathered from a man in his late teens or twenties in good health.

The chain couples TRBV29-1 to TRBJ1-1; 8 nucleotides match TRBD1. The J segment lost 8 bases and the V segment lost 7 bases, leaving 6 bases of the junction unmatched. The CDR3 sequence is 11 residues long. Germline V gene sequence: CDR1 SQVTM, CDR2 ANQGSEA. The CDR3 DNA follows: TGCAGCGGGAACCGGGACAGGGAAGCTTTCTTT. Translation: CSGNRDREAFF.

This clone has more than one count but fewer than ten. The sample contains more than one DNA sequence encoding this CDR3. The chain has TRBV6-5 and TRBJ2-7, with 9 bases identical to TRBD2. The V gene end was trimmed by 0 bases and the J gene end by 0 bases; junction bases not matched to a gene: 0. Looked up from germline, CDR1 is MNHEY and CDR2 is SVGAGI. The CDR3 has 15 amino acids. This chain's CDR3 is CASSYSTSGSYEQYF. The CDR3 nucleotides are TGTGCCAGCAGTTACTCGACTAGCGGCTCCTACGAGCAGTACTTC.

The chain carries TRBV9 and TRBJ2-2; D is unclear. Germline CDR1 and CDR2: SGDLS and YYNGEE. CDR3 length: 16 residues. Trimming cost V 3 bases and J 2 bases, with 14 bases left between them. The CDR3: CASSAQWAANTGELFF. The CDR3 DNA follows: TGTGCCAGCAGCGCGCAGTGGGCGGCTAACACCGGGGAGCTGTTTTTT. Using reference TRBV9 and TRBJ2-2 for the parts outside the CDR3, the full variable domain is DSGVTQTPKHLITATGQRVTLRCSPRSGDLSVYWYQQSLDQGLQFLIQYYNGEERAKGNILERFSAQQFPDLHSELNLSSLELGDSALYFCASSAQWAANTGELFFGEGSRLTVL.

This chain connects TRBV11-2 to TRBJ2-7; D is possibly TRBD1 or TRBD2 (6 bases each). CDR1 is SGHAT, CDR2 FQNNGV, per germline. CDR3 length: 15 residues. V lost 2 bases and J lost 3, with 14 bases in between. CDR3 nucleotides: TGTGCCAGCAGCTTAATACAGGGAGGACTCTACGAGCAGTACTTC. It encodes CASSLIQGGLYEQYF.

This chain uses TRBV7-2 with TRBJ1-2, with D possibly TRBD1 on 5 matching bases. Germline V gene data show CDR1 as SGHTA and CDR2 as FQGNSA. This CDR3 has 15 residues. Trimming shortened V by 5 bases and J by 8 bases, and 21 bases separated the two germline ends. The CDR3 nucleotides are TGTGCCAGCAGCCGACACGGACAAATGCTGTCCGGCTACACCTTC. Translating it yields CASSRHGQMLSGYTF.

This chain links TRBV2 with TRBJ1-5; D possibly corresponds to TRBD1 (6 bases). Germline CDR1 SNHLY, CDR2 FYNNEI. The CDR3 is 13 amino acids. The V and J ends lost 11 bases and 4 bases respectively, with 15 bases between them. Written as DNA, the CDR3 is TGTGCCGGGCACAGGGATCTGAATCAGCCCCAGCATTTT. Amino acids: CAGHRDLNQPQHF.

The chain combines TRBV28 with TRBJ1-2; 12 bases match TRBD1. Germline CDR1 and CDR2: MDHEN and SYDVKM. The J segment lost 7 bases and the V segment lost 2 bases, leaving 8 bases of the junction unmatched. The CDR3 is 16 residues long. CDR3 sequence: CASSLGTGGGLGGYTF. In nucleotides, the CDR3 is TGTGCCAGCAGTTTAGGGACAGGGGGCGGCTTGGGTGGCTACACCTTC.

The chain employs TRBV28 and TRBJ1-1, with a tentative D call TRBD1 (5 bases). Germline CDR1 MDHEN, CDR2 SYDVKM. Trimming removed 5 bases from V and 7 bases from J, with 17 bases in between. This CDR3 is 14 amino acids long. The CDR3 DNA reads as TGTGCCAGCAGTAGGCTGGGGCAGGGTATTGAAGCTTTCTTT. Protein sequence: CASSRLGQGIEAFF.

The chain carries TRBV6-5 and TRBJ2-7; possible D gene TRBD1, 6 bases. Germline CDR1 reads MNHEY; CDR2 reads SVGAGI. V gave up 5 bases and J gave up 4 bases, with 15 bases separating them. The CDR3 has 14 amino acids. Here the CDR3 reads CASSPYRVSYEQYF. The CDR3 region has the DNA TGTGCCAGCAGTCCCTACAGGGTATCGTACGAGCAGTACTTC.

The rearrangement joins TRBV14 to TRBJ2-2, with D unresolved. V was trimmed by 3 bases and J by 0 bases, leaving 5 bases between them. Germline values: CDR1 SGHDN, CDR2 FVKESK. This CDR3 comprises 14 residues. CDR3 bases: TGTGCCAGCAGCCACCGCGCGAACACCGGGGAGCTGTTTTTT. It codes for CASSHRANTGELFF.

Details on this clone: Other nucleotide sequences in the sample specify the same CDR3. The chain's CDR3 is CSVVAGVTTGELFF. In DNA, the CDR3 is TGCAGCGTGGTAGCGGGGGTGACGACCGGGGAGCTGTTTTTT. The chain links TRBV29-1 to TRBJ2-2, with TRBD2 matching over 9 bases. The CDR3 is 14 amino acids. After removal of 6 bases from V and 5 bases from J, the junction contained 7 bases not matched to a gene. CDR1 and CDR2 from the germline V gene are SQVTM and ANQGSEA.

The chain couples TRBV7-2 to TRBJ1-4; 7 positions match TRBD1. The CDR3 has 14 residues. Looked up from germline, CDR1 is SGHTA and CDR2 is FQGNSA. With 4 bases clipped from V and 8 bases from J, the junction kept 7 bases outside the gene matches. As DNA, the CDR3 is TGTGCCAGCAGCTACGACAGGGCGGCGGAAAAACTGTTTTTT. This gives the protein CASSYDRAAEKLFF.

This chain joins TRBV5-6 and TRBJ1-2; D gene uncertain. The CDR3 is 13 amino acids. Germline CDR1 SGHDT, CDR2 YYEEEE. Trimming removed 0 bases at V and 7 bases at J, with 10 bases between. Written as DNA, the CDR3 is TGTGCCAGCAGCTTGGCGCCAGATGTTGGCTACACCTTC. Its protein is CASSLAPDVGYTF.

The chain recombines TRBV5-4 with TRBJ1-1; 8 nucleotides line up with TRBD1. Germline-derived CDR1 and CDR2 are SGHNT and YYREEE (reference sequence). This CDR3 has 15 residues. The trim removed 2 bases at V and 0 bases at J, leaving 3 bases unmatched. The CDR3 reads CASSLGTGLNTEAFF. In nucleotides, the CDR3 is TGTGCCAGCAGCTTAGGGACAGGCCTGAACACTGAAGCTTTCTTT.

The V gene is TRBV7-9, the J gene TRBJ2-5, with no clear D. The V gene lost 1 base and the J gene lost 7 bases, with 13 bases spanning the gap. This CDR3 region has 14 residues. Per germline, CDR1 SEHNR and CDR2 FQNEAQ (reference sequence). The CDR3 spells CASSLDSGMGTQYF. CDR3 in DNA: TGTGCCAGCAGCTTAGATTCGGGTATGGGGACCCAGTACTTC. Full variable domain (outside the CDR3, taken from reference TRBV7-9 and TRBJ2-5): DTGVSQNPRHKITKRGQNVTFRCDPISEHNRLYWYRQTLGQGPEFLTYFQNEAQLEKSRLLSDRFSAERPKGSFSTLEIQRTEQGDSAMYLCASSLDSGMGTQYFGPGTRLLVL.

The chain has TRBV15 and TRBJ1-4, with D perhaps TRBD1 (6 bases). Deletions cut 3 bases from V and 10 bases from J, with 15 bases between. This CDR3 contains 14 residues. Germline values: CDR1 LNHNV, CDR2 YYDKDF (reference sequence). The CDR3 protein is CATSRDGLGGKLFF. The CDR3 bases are TGTGCCACCAGCAGGGACGGTTTAGGGGGAAAACTGTTTTTT.

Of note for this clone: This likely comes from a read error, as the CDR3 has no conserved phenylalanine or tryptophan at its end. Written as DNA, the CDR3 is TGTGCCAGCAGTTTCACAGGGGTGATTCAGCCCCAGCATTTA. It specifies CASSFTGVIQPQHL. The rearrangement joins TRBV28 to TRBJ1-5, with 7 bases identical to TRBD1. The junction had 5 bases not matched to a gene; V was cut back by 3 bases and J by 6 bases. Germline values: CDR1 MDHEN, CDR2 SYDVKM. The CDR3 contains 14 residues.

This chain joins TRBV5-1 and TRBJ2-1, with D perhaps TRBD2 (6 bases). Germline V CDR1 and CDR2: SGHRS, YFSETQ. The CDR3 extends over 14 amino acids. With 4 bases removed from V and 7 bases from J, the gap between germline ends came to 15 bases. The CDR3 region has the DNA TGCGCCAGCAGCCCCATAGCGGTCAAGAATGAGCAGTTCTTC. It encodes CASSPIAVKNEQFF.

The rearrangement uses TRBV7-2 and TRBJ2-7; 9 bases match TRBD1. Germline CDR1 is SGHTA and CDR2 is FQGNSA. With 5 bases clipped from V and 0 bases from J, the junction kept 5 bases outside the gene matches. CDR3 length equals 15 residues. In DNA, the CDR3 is TGTGCCAGCAGCCGGGGACAGGGTATCTCCTACGAGCAGTACTTC. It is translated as CASSRGQGISYEQYF.

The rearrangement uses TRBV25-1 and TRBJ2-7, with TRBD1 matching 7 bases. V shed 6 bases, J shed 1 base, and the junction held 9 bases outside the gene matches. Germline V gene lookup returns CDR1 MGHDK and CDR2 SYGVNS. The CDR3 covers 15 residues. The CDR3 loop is CASSYDRASSYEQYF. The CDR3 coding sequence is TGTGCCAGCAGCTATGACAGGGCGAGTTCCTACGAGCAGTACTTC.

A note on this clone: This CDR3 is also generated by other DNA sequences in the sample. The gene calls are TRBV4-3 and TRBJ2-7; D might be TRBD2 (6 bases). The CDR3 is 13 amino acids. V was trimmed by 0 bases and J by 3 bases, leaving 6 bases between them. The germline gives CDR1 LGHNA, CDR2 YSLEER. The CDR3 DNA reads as TGCGCCAGCAGCCAAGAGGGGGGCTACGAGCAGTACTTC. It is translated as CASSQEGGYEQYF.

The CDR3 protein is CASSLGPPLGANTGELFF. As DNA, the CDR3 is TGTGCCAGCAGCTTAGGGCCCCCACTAGGAGCGAACACCGGGGAGCTGTTTTTT. The chain uses TRBV7-2 and TRBJ2-2; weak D call: TRBD2 (5 bases). Trimming pared 1 base from V and 0 bases from J, leaving 15 bases between. Germline CDR1 reads SGHTA; CDR2 reads FQGNSA. The CDR3 extends over 18 amino acids.

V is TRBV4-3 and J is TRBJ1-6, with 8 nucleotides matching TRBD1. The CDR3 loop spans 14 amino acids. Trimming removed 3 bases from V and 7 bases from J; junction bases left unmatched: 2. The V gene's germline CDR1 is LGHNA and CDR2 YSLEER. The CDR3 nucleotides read TGCGCCAGCAGCCAGGACAGGGCGAATTCACCCCTCCACTTT. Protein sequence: CASSQDRANSPLHF.

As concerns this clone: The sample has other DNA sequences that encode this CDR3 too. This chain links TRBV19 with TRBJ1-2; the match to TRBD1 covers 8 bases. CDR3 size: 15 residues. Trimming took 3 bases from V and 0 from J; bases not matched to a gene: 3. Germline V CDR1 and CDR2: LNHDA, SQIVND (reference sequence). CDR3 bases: TGTGCCAGTAGTATTGGACAGGGAGCTAACTATGGCTACACCTTC. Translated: CASSIGQGANYGYTF.

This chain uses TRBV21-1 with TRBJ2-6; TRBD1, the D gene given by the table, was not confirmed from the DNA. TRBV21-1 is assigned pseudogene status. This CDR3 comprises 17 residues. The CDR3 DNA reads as TGTGCCAGCAGCAAAGCGGGACAGGGCTCTGGGGCCAACGTCCTGACTTTC. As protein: CASSKAGQGSGANVLTF.

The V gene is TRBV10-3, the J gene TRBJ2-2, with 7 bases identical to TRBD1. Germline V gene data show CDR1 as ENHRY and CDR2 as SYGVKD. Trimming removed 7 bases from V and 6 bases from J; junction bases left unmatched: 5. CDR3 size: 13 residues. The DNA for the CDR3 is TGTGCCATCAATTCCGACAGGGCCGGGGAGCTGTTTTTT. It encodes CAINSDRAGELFF.

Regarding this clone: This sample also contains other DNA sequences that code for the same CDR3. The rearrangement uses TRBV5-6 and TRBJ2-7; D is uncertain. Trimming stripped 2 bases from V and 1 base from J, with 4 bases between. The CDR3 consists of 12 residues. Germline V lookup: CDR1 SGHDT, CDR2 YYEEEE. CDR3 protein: CASSLNSYEQYF. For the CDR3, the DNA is TGTGCCAGCAGCTTAAATTCCTACGAGCAGTACTTC. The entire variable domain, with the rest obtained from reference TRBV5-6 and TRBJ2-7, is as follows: DAGVTQSPTHLIKTRGQQVTLRCSPKSGHDTVSWYQQALGQGPQFIFQYYEEEERQRGNFPDRFSGHQFPNYSSELNVNALLLGDSALYLCASSLNSYEQYFGPGTRLTVT.

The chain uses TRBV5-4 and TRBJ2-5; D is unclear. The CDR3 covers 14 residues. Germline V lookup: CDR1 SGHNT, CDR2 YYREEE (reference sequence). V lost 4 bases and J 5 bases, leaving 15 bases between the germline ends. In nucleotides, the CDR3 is TGTGCCAGCAGCCCAAACACGATAGGGGAGACCCAGTACTTC. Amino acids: CASSPNTIGETQYF.

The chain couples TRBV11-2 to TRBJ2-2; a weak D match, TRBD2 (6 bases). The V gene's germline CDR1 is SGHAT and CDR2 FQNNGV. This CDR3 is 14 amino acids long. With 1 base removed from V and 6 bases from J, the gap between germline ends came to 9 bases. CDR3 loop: CASSLAGVAGELFF. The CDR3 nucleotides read TGTGCCAGCAGCTTAGCGGGAGTTGCCGGGGAGCTGTTTTTT.

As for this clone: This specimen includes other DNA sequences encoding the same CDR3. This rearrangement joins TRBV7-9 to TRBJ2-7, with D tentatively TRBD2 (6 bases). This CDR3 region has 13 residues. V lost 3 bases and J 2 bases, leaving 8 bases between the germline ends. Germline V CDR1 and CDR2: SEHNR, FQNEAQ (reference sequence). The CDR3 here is CASSFPGAYEQYF. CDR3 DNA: TGTGCCAGCAGCTTCCCGGGGGCCTACGAGCAGTACTTC. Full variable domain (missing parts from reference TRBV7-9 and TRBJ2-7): DTGVSQNPRHKITKRGQNVTFRCDPISEHNRLYWYRQTLGQGPEFLTYFQNEAQLEKSRLLSDRFSAERPKGSFSTLEIQRTEQGDSAMYLCASSFPGAYEQYFGPGTRLTVT.